The 5 T cell receptor beta chains in this list originate from one sample, sequenced in a study of T-cell memory formation after mild COVID-19. MiXCR was run by TCRdb on the 5' RACE reads, yielding one entry per CDR3 protein. The sample lists 350,000 or so distinct CDR3 sequences, around a fifth occurring once. Source material: PBMCs or a T cell subset sorted from them (not recorded which). These TCRs come from an adult woman who had mild COVID-19 (a few samples of this study predate the infection). Cell type and time point are not known.

Concerning this clonotype itself: One end of the junction does not line up with germline, which may come from a read error. This chain uses TRBV7-7 with TRBJ2-7; TRBD2 matches 9 bases. CDR3 length: 15 residues. The V gene's germline CDR1 is SSHAT and CDR2 FNYEAQ (reference sequence). Here the CDR3 reads CASSASAGGLYEQYF. CDR3 nucleotides: TGTGCTAGCAGCGCCTCAGCGGGAGGCCTATACGAGCAGTACTTC.

The genes are TRBV5-1 and TRBJ1-1, with no clear D. The germline V and J ends were trimmed by 0 bases and 0 bases, with 6 bases remaining between them. This CDR3 spans 14 amino acids. Germline loops: CDR1 SGHRS, CDR2 YFSETQ. The DNA for the CDR3 is TGCGCCAGCAGCTTGGCCATCTTGAACACTGAAGCTTTCTTT. Amino acid sequence: CASSLAILNTEAFF. Supplemented by reference TRBV5-1 and TRBJ1-1, the full variable domain reads KAGVTQTPRYLIKTRGQQVTLSCSPISGHRSVSWYQQTPGQGLQFLFEYFSETQRNKGNFPGRFSGRQFSNSRSEMNVSTLELGDSALYLCASSLAILNTEAFFGQGTRLTVV.

This rearrangement joins TRBV6-5 to TRBJ1-3; D is unresolved. This CDR3 spans 17 amino acids. Trimming stripped 2 bases from V and 0 bases from J, with 14 bases between. The germline CDR1 and CDR2 sequences are MNHEY and SVGAGI. In DNA form, the CDR3 reads TGTGCCAGCAGTTACGGCTTCTATCCATCCTCTGGAAACACCATATATTTT. Its protein product is CASSYGFYPSSGNTIYF.

The sample holds a few counts of this clonotype. The chain combines TRBV5-1 with TRBJ1-1, with D perhaps TRBD1 (6 bases). With 2 bases removed from V and 2 bases from J, the gap between germline ends came to 10 bases. The length of the CDR3 is 14 residues. The germline CDR1 and CDR2 sequences are SGHRS and YFSETQ. CDR3 amino acids: CASSFEGGNTEAFF. The CDR3 DNA reads as TGCGCCAGCAGCTTCGAGGGGGGTAACACTGAAGCTTTCTTT.

The J gene is TRBJ1-4, the V gene TRBV12-3 or TRBV12-4; D is unresolved. Trimming removed 6 bases at V and 5 bases at J, with 13 bases between. This CDR3 contains 14 residues. CDR3 in DNA: TGTGCCAGCAGCCTCACGGGGTCGAATGAAAAACTGTTTTTT. Its protein product is CASSLTGSNEKLFF.